This T cell receptor (beta chain) appears in the sequencing data of a study of blood T cell repertoires in COVID-19. The overall study: Samples came from the United States, Italy and Spain, spanning acute and convalescent COVID-19. From T cells, B-cell-depleted T cells, or PBMCs came the material, which was cDNA or gDNA.

Authors' analysis steps: Estimation of nucleated cell counts was performed using reference gene primer amplification. Assay: immunoSEQ multiplex PCR; the TCRdb copy retains only in-frame clones and omits some. V and J calls plus clone size are reproduced from that table; the DNA served to infer D and trimming. There are roughly 440,000 clones in the sample; about 87% occur only once, and roughly 12% lies in the top ten. The germline V gene encodes CDR1 SGHRS and CDR2 YFSETQ. Trimming shortened V by 0 bases and J by 4 bases, and 13 bases separated the two germline ends. This CDR3 contains 15 residues.

The receptor's source is a woman aged 50 to 65 with COVID-19, enrolled during active disease. Sequencing used peripheral blood. V gene TRBV5-1 combines with J gene TRBJ1-2, with D hard to call. The CDR3 sequence is CASSLVAGFAYGYTF. The CDR3 bases are TGCGCCAGCAGCTTGGTTGCGGGCTTCGCCTATGGCTACACCTTC.